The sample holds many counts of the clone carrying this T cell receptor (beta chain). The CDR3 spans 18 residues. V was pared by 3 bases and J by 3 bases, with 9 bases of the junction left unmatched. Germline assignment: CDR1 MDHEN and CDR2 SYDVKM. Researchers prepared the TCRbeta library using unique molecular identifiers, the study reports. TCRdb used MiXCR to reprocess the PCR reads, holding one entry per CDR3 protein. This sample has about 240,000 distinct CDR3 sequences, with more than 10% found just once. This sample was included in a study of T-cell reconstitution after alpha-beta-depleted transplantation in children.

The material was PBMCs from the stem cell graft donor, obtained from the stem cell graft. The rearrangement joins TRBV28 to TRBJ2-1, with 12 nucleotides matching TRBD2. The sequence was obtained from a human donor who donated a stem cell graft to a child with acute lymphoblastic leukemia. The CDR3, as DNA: TGTGCCAGCAGTTTTCCCCTAGCGGGAGGGAACTTCTACAATGAGCAGTTCTTC. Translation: CASSFPLAGGNFYNEQFF.